A selection of T cell receptor beta chains follows, all from one sample in a study of response to subunit inactivated influenza vaccine. MiXCR was run by TCRdb on the RT-PCR reads, yielding one entry per CDR3 protein. The table includes over 750,000 distinct CDR3 sequences, over 20% detected once. The starting material was PBMCs from blood, obtained about 5 days after vaccination. The source is a man aged 45-60 years who received an inactivated influenza vaccine. Both conserved end residues are part of each CDR3. The D gene is left open where the match is weak. Size is stated for part of the rows, as once, few or many counts, or as a class when the clone is expanded.

abundance | d_gene | j_gene | v_gene | CDR3nt | CDR3aa
few | TRBD1 | TRBJ2-2 | TRBV6-2/TRBV6-3 | TGTGCCAGCAGAACAGGGGGCCAGAACACCGGGGAGCTGTTTTTT | CASRTGGQNTGELFF
- | - | TRBJ2-1 | TRBV19 | TGTGCCGGCGGGGAATACAATGAGCAGTTCTTC | CAGGEYNEQFF
few | TRBD1 | TRBJ2-7 | TRBV5-1 | TGCGCCAGCAGGACCGGGACAGGGGGCTACGAGCAGTACTTC | CASRTGTGGYEQYF
- | - | TRBJ2-1 | TRBV4-3 | TGCGCCAGCAGCCACTTGGCGGCGGGTGGTAATGAGCAGTTCTTC | CASSHLAAGGNEQFF
- | TRBD2 | TRBJ2-7 | TRBV20-1 | TGCAGTGCGGACCCGGGACTAGCGAATTACTACGAGCAGTACTTC | CSADPGLANYYEQYF
few | - | TRBJ1-2 | TRBV12-3/TRBV12-4 | TGTGCCAGCAGTTTCGCGGGGGCTAAACCCTACACCTTC | CASSFAGAKPYTF
- | - | TRBJ2-1 | TRBV5-1 | TGCGCCAGCAGCGGGGCGGGGATGCAGTTCTTC | CASSGAGMQFF
- | TRBD1 | TRBJ2-3 | TRBV6-1 | TGTGCCAGCAGTCAATTTCATAGCGGGACAGGGGGTAGAGATACGCAGTATTTT | CASSQFHSGTGGRDTQYF
many | TRBD1 | TRBJ1-4 | TRBV12-3/TRBV12-4 | TGTGCCAGCACCCCCCGAGGGGGCACTAATGAAAAACTGTTTTTT | CASTPRGGTNEKLFF
- | - | TRBJ2-2 | TRBV10-3 | TGTGCCATCAGTGTCTTGGACACAAACACCGGGGAGCTGTTTTTT | CAISVLDTNTGELFF
few | - | TRBJ1-3 | TRBV10-3 | TGTGCCATCAGTGAATCCAGAAACACCATATATTTT | CAISESRNTIYF
- | - | TRBJ2-2 | TRBV5-1 | TGCGCCAGCAGCCTGACAACTCCCCGACAGGAACCGAACACCGGGGAGCTGTTTTTT | CASSLTTPRQEPNTGELFF
many | TRBD2 | TRBJ2-5 | TRBV4-3 | TGCGCCAGCAGCCAGGATCCGGGACTAGCGGGGGAGACCCAGTACTTC | CASSQDPGLAGETQYF
- | TRBD1 | TRBJ2-5 | TRBV5-1 | TGCGCCAGCAGCATGACAGGGTCGGTAGAGACCCAGTACTTC | CASSMTGSVETQYF
- | TRBD2 | TRBJ2-4 | TRBV4-2 | TGTGCCAGCAGCCAAAAAAGCCTAGCGGGAATCTCTGCCAAAAACATTCAGTACTTC | CASSQKSLAGISAKNIQYF
few | TRBD2 | TRBJ2-1 | TRBV7-2 | TGTGCCAGCAGCTTAGTTCCTGGGGAGGGATCCTACAATGAGCAGTTCTTC | CASSLVPGEGSYNEQFF
- | TRBD1 | TRBJ2-7 | TRBV29-1 | TGCAGCGTGGAGGGACAGGGGAGGAACGAGCAGTACTTC | CSVEGQGRNEQYF
few | - | TRBJ2-3 | TRBV20-1 | TGCAGTGCCCGGACAGACTCGGATACGCAGTATTTT | CSARTDSDTQYF
- | TRBD2 | TRBJ2-3 | TRBV20-1 | TGCAGTGCTAGTCTTCGGCTAGCGGGGCGCGGGGATACGCAGTATTTT | CSASLRLAGRGDTQYF
- | TRBD1 | TRBJ1-2 | TRBV9 | TGTGCCAGCAGCGGCTGGGACAGGGACTATGGCTACACCTTC | CASSGWDRDYGYTF
few | TRBD2 | TRBJ2-1 | TRBV7-2 | TGTGCCAGCAGCGACCGGACTAGCGGGGCCGGATACAATGAGCAGTTCTTC | CASSDRTSGAGYNEQFF
- | TRBD1 | TRBJ1-2 | TRBV12-3/TRBV12-4 | TGTGCCAGCAGTTCGCTGACAGGGGTCTATGGCTACACCTTC | CASSSLTGVYGYTF
- | TRBD1 | TRBJ1-1 | TRBV7-9 | TGTGCCAGCAGCTTGGGGACAGGGGTGTTGGGTGAAGCTTTCTTT | CASSLGTGVLGEAFF
few | - | TRBJ2-1 | TRBV10-3 | TGTGCCATCAGTGAGTCGGGGGGAGAAAGTGAGCAGTTCTTC | CAISESGGESEQFF
- | - | TRBJ2-5 | TRBV20-1 | TGCAGTGCTAGTAGGGGGGCGGCTCGAGAGACCCAGTACTTC | CSASRGAARETQYF
- | TRBD2 | TRBJ2-1 | TRBV20-1 | TGCAGTGCTCCGGGACTAGCGGTGACTGAGCAGTTCTTC | CSAPGLAVTEQFF
- | TRBD2 | TRBJ2-7 | TRBV12-3/TRBV12-4 | TGTGCCAGCAGTTTACAAGCGGGGGCCGACGAGCAGTACTTC | CASSLQAGADEQYF
- | - | TRBJ2-4 | TRBV21-1 | TGTGCCAGCAGCTGGACAGGGAGCAAAAACATTCAGTACTTC | CASSWTGSKNIQYF
- | - | TRBJ2-1 | TRBV10-3 | TGTGCCACCGGGGAACAGCGGGTGTCCAATGAGCAGTTCTTC | CATGEQRVSNEQFF
- | - | TRBJ2-7 | TRBV30 | TGTGCCTGGAGTCTAGGGCCGACCTACGAGCAGTACTTC | CAWSLGPTYEQYF
few | - | TRBJ1-5 | TRBV12-3/TRBV12-4 | TGTGCCAGCAGTGAGTTTAGCAATCAGCCCCAGCATTTT | CASSEFSNQPQHF
- | TRBD1 | TRBJ2-2 | TRBV7-9 | TGTGCCAGCAGCTGGGGACAGGCGGTTGCCGGGGAGCTGTTTTTT | CASSWGQAVAGELFF
- | TRBD2 | TRBJ2-1 | TRBV20-1 | TGCAGTGCTAGAGATAAGGGTCGGGGGACTAGCGGTAATGAGCAGTTCTTC | CSARDKGRGTSGNEQFF
few | TRBD2 | TRBJ2-1 | TRBV6-5 | TGTGCCAGCAGTTACTCCCGCGGGAGAAAGTACAATGAGCAGTTCTTC | CASSYSRGRKYNEQFF
few | - | TRBJ1-4 | TRBV2 | TGTGCCAGCGCACTCAAGAGGGGCGAAAAACTGTTTTTT | CASALKRGEKLFF
- | TRBD1 | TRBJ1-1 | TRBV6-1 | TGTGCCAGCAGCGGTGGGACAGGGGGCGAGAGACGCACTGAAGCTTTCTTT | CASSGGTGGERRTEAFF
few | - | TRBJ1-5 | TRBV20-1 | TGCAGTGCTACGCTGGGCGGAAATCAGCCCCAGCATTTT | CSATLGGNQPQHF
few | - | TRBJ2-5 | TRBV5-1 | TGCGCCAGCAGCTTGACGCTCCCCCCGGAGACCCAGTACTTC | CASSLTLPPETQYF
- | - | TRBJ2-2 | TRBV6-5 | TGTGCCAGCAGTTACGTGGTGATGGACACCGGGGAGCTGTTTTTT | CASSYVVMDTGELFF
- | TRBD2 | TRBJ2-1 | TRBV6-2/TRBV6-3 | TGTGCCAGCAGTTCCTCATCCGGGGGGACTGGAGTGTACAATGAGCAGTTCTTC | CASSSSSGGTGVYNEQFF
- | TRBD2 | TRBJ2-1 | TRBV20-1 | TGCAGTGCTAGAGTGACTAGCGGAGAGCGGAACAATGAGCAGTTCTTC | CSARVTSGERNNEQFF
- | TRBD1 | TRBJ2-3 | TRBV5-4 | TGTGCCAGCAGCTCAGCAATGAGACAGGGGGCACTACTAAGCGATACGCAGTATTTT | CASSSAMRQGALLSDTQYF
- | - | TRBJ1-4 | TRBV6-2/TRBV6-3 | TGTGCCAGCAGTTATAGCGGCTCATGGATGTTTTTT | CASSYSGSWMFF
- | TRBD2 | TRBJ2-2 | TRBV4-2 | TGTGCCAGCAGCCAAGGATCGCTAGCGGGGGGCGGGGAGCTGTTTTTT | CASSQGSLAGGGELFF
- | - | TRBJ2-6 | TRBV5-6 | TGTGCCAGCAGCTTGGACAGACTGAGCTCTGGGGCCAACGTCCTGACTTTC | CASSLDRLSSGANVLTF
few | - | TRBJ2-7 | TRBV12-3/TRBV12-4 | TGTGCCAGCAGTCATCCAGGGGCCTCCTACGAGCAGTACTTC | CASSHPGASYEQYF
- | - | TRBJ2-1 | TRBV7-6 | TGTGCCAGCAGCTTAGCGCCCTGGCGCGAAAAGGGTGGTCACGGTGAGCAGTTCTTC | CASSLAPWREKGGHGEQFF
few | TRBD1 | TRBJ2-5 | TRBV7-8 | TGTGCCAGCAGCGTGTGGGACAGCACCCAAGAGACCCAGTACTTC | CASSVWDSTQETQYF
few | TRBD1 | TRBJ2-3 | TRBV5-6 | TGTGCCAGCAGCCGCCGGGACAGCCTCACAGATACGCAGTATTTT | CASSRRDSLTDTQYF
- | TRBD2 | TRBJ2-2 | TRBV5-1 | TGCGCCAGCAGCTTGTATACGGGACTAGCGGGGCCCACCGGGGAGCTGTTTTTT | CASSLYTGLAGPTGELFF
- | - | TRBJ2-3 | TRBV7-2 | TGTGCCAGCAGCTCCGGGGGGCTAGCTGAACAGTATTTT | CASSSGGLAEQYF
- | TRBD1 | TRBJ2-5 | TRBV6-2/TRBV6-3 | TGTGCCAGCAGTTTCGGGACAGGGACGAAGACCCAGTACTTC | CASSFGTGTKTQYF
few | TRBD2 | TRBJ2-1 | TRBV5-6 | TGTGCCAGCAGCACAACCGGGACTAGCGGGAGAAGCAATGAGCAGTTCTTC | CASSTTGTSGRSNEQFF
- | - | TRBJ2-3 | TRBV20-1 | TGCAGGCCGGGTTCCACAGATACGCAGTATTTT | CRPGSTDTQYF
- | - | TRBJ2-1 | TRBV20-1 | TGCAGTGCTAGTTATATCGATGAGCAGTTCTTC | CSASYIDEQFF
few | TRBD2 | TRBJ2-1 | TRBV20-1 | TGCAGTGCTGCTAGCGGGAGCTCCTACAATGAGCAGTTCTTC | CSAASGSSYNEQFF
- | - | TRBJ2-2 | TRBV27 | TGTGCCAGCAGTTTTTCCCAGGGGTTAAGCACCGGGGAGCTGTTTTTT | CASSFSQGLSTGELFF
few | - | TRBJ2-1 | TRBV10-1 | TGCGCCAGCAGTGATGTCGGGTCATACAATGAGCAGTTCTTC | CASSDVGSYNEQFF
many | - | TRBJ2-1 | TRBV12-3/TRBV12-4 | TGTGCCAGCAGCTTGTACAATGAGCAGTTCTTC | CASSLYNEQFF
- | - | TRBJ2-7 | TRBV28 | TGTGCCAGCAGACACCGACCCCTCGAGCAGTACTTC | CASRHRPLEQYF